This section outlines one T cell receptor beta chain sequence together with its context. The specificity of this receptor is unknown. No much larger clonotype is one base removed from it; base qualities were not supplied. Deletion took 6 bases off V and 7 bases off J, with a span of 10 bases between the germline ends. Measured from the cysteine to the phenylalanine, the CDR3 is 10 residues long. Here the CDR3 DNA is all that survives: 30 bases in frame from base 1. Sequences SQVTM (CDR1) and ANQGSEA (CDR2) are obtained from the germline V gene. This entry comes from a study of somatic mutations in cytotoxic T cells in rheumatoid arthritis (TCRdb year 2017). About the full investigation: Peripheral blood (about 32 ml EDTA) was collected from patients immediately after diagnosis and before any treatment began. The study asked whether expanded CD8+ T-cell clones in newly diagnosed, untreated rheumatoid arthritis carry somatic mutations, and used TCRB deep sequencing to characterize clonality. Patient and control groups had essentially identical median ages. TCRB deep sequencing was performed for 65 rheumatoid arthritis patients and 20 healthy controls. Some T-cell populations stained with V beta antibodies were sorted by flow on a FACSAria II or Sony SH800 to nearly 100% purity, with sorted V beta1+ cells additionally subjected to TCRB sequencing.

Overall results and qualifications from the work: The antigen targets of the expanded CD8+ clones were unknown, and absence from virus-specific databases did not rule out viral specificity. Several identical CD8+ TCRB sequences were found in both blood and synovial fluid, and in about an eighth of the 65 patients the largest CD8+ clone exceeded 20% of CD8+ cells. No adjustment for multiple comparisons was made for the slight TRBV07 underrepresentation in patients. CD8+ clonality increased with age in patients (Spearman r ~ 0.5) but not in healthy controls. CD8+ T-cell clonality did not differ significantly between rheumatoid arthritis patients and age-matched healthy controls.

TCRB CDR3 sequencing used the immunoSEQ assay on genomic DNA. Under the source paper's analysis protocol: Patient CD8+ clones larger than 1% were compared against published virus-specific TCRB sequences, and only a few matched. Only productive TCRB rearrangements were included in the analyses. A clone was defined by a unique TCRB CDR3 sequence, and clonality was computed as a productive clonality index based on Shannon entropy. Repertoire overlap between two samples was calculated from the template counts of each clone relative to total templates per sample. A correlation with a Spearman r of about 0.57 was found between V-gene usage by flow cytometry and V-gene usage by TCRB sequencing. The immuneACCESS repertoire file appears here via TCRdb, limited to in-frame rearrangements. These files lack a portion of the clones; in checked studies, under half of the deficit traces to unresolved V genes, and the cause of the others is not known. V and J calls and clone size are as listed in that table; D and trimming were resolved from the DNA. Counted in this sample were approximately 19,000 clones; 81% of them appeared once. Around 15% of the sample rests with the top ten.

Flow cytometry confirmed the purity of CD4+ and CD8+ cells that had been isolated by positive magnetic bead selection on an AutoMACS. A TCR V beta antibody panel was used in flow cytometry to screen first for clonal expansions, which were then characterized by TCRB deep sequencing of sorted CD8+ fractions. Isolation of peripheral blood mononuclear cells was done through Ficoll-Paque PLUS density gradient separation. DNA from CD4-enriched, CD8-enriched or PBMC samples was extracted using Nucleospin Tissue or Tissue XS kits and then quantified on a Qubit 2.0 fluorometer. The specimen was CD8+ T cells sorted from blood. This sequence was found in an adult with rheumatoid arthritis. The chain was built from TRBV29-1 and TRBJ2-7; no D gene is confidently identified. The CDR3 is CSVGMGEQYF. The sequenced DNA: TGCAGCGTAGGAATGGGGGAGCAGTACTTC.